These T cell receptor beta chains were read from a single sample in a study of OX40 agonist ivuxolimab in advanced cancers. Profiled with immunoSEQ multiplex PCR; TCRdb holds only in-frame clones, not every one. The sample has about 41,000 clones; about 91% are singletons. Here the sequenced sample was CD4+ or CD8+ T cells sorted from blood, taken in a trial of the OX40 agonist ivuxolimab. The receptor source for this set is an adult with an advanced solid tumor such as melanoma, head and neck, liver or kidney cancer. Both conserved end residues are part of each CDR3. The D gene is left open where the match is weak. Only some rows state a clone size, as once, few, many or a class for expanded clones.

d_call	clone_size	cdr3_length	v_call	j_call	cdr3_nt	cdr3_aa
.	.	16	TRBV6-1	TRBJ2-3	TGTGCCAGCAGTCAAGACAGGGCGGGGTGGACAGATACGCAGTATTTT	CASSQDRAGWTDTQYF
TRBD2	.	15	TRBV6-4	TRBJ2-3	TGTGCCAGCAGTGACGATCGGGGGGGCACAGATACGCAGTATTTT	CASSDDRGGTDTQYF
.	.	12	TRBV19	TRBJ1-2	TGTGCCAGTAGTTTCTCCTGGTATGGCTACACCTTC	CASSFSWYGYTF
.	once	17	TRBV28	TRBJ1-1	TGTGCCAGCAGTTTATGCCTCGGACAAGCCTGCGTGAGTGAAGCTTTCTTT	CASSLCLGQACVSEAFF
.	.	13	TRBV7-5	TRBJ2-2	TGTGCCAGAAGGGACGTATCGGGGCGGGGAGCTGTTTTT	CARRDVSGRGAVF
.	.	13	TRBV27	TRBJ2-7	TGTGCCAGCAGTGGCCGCAGTAGATACGAGCAGTACTTC	CASSGRSRYEQYF
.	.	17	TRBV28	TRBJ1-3	TGTGCCAGCAGGCTAAATACCGGGACACCGGCTGGAAACACCATATATTTT	CASRLNTGTPAGNTIYF
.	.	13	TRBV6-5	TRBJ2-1	TGTGCCAGCAGTTACTGGTCCGGGAGCGATCAGTTCTTC	CASSYWSGSDQFF
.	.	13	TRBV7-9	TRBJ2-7	TGTGCCAGCAGCATCGACGATGCTTACGAGCAGTACTTC	CASSIDDAYEQYF
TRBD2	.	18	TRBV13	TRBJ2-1	TGTGCCAGCAGTTCAGATAGATCAGCGGGAGAGAGGGGCAATGAGCAGTTCTTC	CASSSDRSAGERGNEQFF
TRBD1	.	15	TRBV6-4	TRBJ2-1	TGTGCCAGCAGCTGGACAGGGGGAGGAGGAGGTGAGCAGTTCTTC	CASSWTGGGGGEQFF
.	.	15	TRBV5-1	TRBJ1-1	TGCGCCAGCAGCCCATCCAGGCGGGCTTGGCCTGAAGCTTTCTTT	CASSPSRRAWPEAFF
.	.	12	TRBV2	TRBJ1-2	TGTGCCAGCAGGACCGGGACGGAGGGCTACACCTTC	CASRTGTEGYTF
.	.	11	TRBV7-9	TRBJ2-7	TGTGCCAGCAGCTTTGGGAGAGAGCAGTACTTC	CASSFGREQYF
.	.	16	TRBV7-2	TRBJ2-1	TGTGCCAGCAGCTTGCTCCCGGACACAACCTACAATGAGCAGTTCTTC	CASSLLPDTTYNEQFF
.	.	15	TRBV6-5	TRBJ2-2	TGTGCCAGCAGTTCGGGACTGAGAGTGACCGGGGAGCTGTTTTTT	CASSSGLRVTGELFF
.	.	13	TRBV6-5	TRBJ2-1	TGTGCCAGCAGTTACGGGACTGGCAATGAGCAGTTCTTC	CASSYGTGNEQFF
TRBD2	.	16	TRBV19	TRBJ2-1	TGTGCCAGTAGTATGGGTTATGGTGTAGCGGGAGTCGAGCAGTTCTTC	CASSMGYGVAGVEQFF
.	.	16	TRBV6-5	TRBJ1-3	TGTGCCAGCAGTTACCCCGGGAGGGGAGGTGGAAACACCATATATTTT	CASSYPGRGGGNTIYF
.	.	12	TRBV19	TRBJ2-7	TGTGCCAGTAGTATTGTGGGGGGCGAGCAGTACTTC	CASSIVGGEQYF
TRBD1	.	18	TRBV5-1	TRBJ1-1	TGCGCCAGCAGCTTGAACACAAATGACAGGGGGTTGGGCACTGAAGCTTTCTTT	CASSLNTNDRGLGTEAFF
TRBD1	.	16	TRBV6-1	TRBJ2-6	TGTGCCAGCAGTGGGACAGGGATTCGAAGGGCCAACGTCCTGACTTTC	CASSGTGIRRANVLTF
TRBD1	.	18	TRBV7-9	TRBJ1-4	TGTGCCAGCAGCAAGAGTCCGGGACAGGGAGACCTAAGTGAAAAACTGTTTTTT	CASSKSPGQGDLSEKLFF
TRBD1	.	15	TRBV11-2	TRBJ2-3	TGTGCCAGCAGCTACGGACAGGGGGGAACAGATACGCAGTATTTT	CASSYGQGGTDTQYF
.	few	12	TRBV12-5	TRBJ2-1	TGTGCTAGTGCCCAGTCCTATTCTGAGCAGTTCTTC	CASAQSYSEQFF
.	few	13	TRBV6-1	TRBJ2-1	TGTGCCATCGACCAGAGCGCCTACAATGAGCAGTTCTTC	CAIDQSAYNEQFF
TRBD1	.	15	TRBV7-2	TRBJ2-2	TGTGCCAGCAGCTTCTGGGACAGGGGTGGCGGGGAGCTGTTTTTT	CASSFWDRGGGELFF
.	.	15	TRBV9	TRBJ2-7	TGTGCCAGCAGCGTAGACGTGGGATCTACCTACGAGCAGTACTTC	CASSVDVGSTYEQYF
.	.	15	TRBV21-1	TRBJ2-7	TGTGCCAGCAGCAATTCTAGCGGGTTCACCTACGAGCAGTACTTC	CASSNSSGFTYEQYF
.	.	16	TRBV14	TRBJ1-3	TGTGCCAGCAGACCTTGGGACGCGCTCTCTGGAAACACCATATATTTT	CASRPWDALSGNTIYF
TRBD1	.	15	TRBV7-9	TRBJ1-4	TGTGCCAGCAGCTTACCCCAGGGGGGGAATGAAAAACTGTTTTTT	CASSLPQGGNEKLFF
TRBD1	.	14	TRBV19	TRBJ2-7	TGTGCCAGTAGTCCCGGGACAGGGCCCCACGAGCAGTACTTC	CASSPGTGPHEQYF
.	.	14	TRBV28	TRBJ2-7	TGTGCCAGCAGTTTATCCGGGAGTGGCTACGAGCAGTACTTC	CASSLSGSGYEQYF
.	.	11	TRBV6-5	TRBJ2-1	TGTGCCAGCAGCCTCGGAAATGAGCAGTTCTTC	CASSLGNEQFF
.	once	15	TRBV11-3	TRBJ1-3	TGTGCCAGCAGCGAGGGCGGACTCTCTGGAAACACCATATATTTT	CASSEGGLSGNTIYF
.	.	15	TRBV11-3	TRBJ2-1	TGTGCCAGCAGCTTATGGCAGACCACCTACAATGAGCAGTTCTTC	CASSLWQTTYNEQFF
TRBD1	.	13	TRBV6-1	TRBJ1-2	TGTGCCAGCAGTTTGACAGGGGCTTATGGCTACACCTTC	CASSLTGAYGYTF
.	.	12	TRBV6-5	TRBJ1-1	TGTGCCAGCAGTTACTCCGCAGGGACGACTTTCTTT	CASSYSAGTTFF
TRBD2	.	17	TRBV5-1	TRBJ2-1	TGCGCCAGCAGCGCCATACCGGGACTAGCAGGTTACAATGAGCAGTTCTTC	CASSAIPGLAGYNEQFF
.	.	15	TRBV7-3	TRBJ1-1	TGTGCCAGCAGCTTATTACGACGGATGAACACTGAAGCTTTCTTT	CASSLLRRMNTEAFF
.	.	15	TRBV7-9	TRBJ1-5	TGTGCCAGCAGTTGGGGGATGGGGAGCAATCAGCCCCAGCATTTT	CASSWGMGSNQPQHF
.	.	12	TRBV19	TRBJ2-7	TGTGCCACCGAAGACAGCTCCTACGAGCAGTACTTC	CATEDSSYEQYF
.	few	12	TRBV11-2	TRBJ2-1	TGTGCCAGCAGCTTATTGAGCCCTGAGCAGTTCTTC	CASSLLSPEQFF
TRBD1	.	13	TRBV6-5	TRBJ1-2	TGTGCCAGCAGTCCCGGGACAGGGGATGGCTACACCTTC	CASSPGTGDGYTF
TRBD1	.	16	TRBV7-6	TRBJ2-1	TGTGCCAGCAGCTCGCGACAGGGAGTATCCTACAATGAGCAGTTCTTC	CASSSRQGVSYNEQFF
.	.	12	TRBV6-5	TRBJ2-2	TGTGCCAGCAGTTACGACACCGGGGAGCTGTTTTTT	CASSYDTGELFF
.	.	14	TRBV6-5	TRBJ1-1	TGTGCCAGCAGTTACTCGGGGATGGGGACTGAAGCTTTCTTT	CASSYSGMGTEAFF
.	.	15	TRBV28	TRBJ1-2	TGTGCCAGCAGTTTTGGGCCCAGCGAGCCATATGGCTACACCTTC	CASSFGPSEPYGYTF
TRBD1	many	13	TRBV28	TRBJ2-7	TGTGCCAGCAGTTGGGGACAGGGCTACGAGCAGTACTTC	CASSWGQGYEQYF
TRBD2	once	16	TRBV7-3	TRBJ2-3	TGTGCCAGCAGCTCACTAGCGGGAGGGCCAACAGATACGCAGTATTTT	CASSSLAGGPTDTQYF
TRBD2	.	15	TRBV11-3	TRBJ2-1	TGTGCCAGCAGCCCGGGGGGGGATCTCTACAATGAGCAGTTCTTC	CASSPGGDLYNEQFF
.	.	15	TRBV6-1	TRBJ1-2	TGTGCCAGCAGTGAAGGTTTCATAGGGATGAGTGGCTACACCTTC	CASSEGFIGMSGYTF
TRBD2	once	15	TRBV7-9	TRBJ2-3	TGTGCCAGCAGCTCGGGACTAGCGGACACAGATACGCAGTATTTT	CASSSGLADTDTQYF